This T cell receptor beta chain came from a study of OX40 agonist ivuxolimab in advanced cancers. The germline V and J ends were trimmed by 3 bases and 6 bases, with 15 bases remaining between them. This CDR3 comprises 14 residues. Germline-derived CDR1 and CDR2 are MNHEY and SMNVEV (reference sequence). This table comes from immunoSEQ multiplex PCR, and its TCRdb copy is limited to in-frame clones, with some not included. The table includes some 71,000 clones, 86% detected once. The chain recombines TRBV27 with TRBJ2-7, with TRBD1 as a possible D gene (7 bases). This receptor was identified in an adult with an advanced solid tumor such as melanoma, head and neck, liver or kidney cancer. This sample comprised CD4+ or CD8+ T cells sorted from blood, obtained in a trial of the OX40 agonist ivuxolimab. CDR3 loop: CASSFGRGASEQYF. In DNA form, the CDR3 reads TGTGCCAGCAGTTTCGGCAGGGGGGCATCCGAGCAGTACTTC.